The 12 T cell receptor beta chains below all came from one sample that was sequenced in a study of CD8+ T cells in alopecia areata. It was cDNA, reverse transcribed from extracted RNA, that served as the sequencing template. The assay was immunoSEQ multiplex PCR, and TCRdb's table has in-frame clones only and misses some. The sample lists a few hundred thousand clones, just over 65% seen once, with around 1.2% in the top ten. Treatment described: oral pan-JAK inhibitor, 5-10 mg twice daily. Sample: CD4+ T cells sorted from blood, taken between weeks 44 and 45, from a patient treated with tofacitinib. These receptors came from a human donor with alopecia areata.

This clone was counted between two and nine times. This chain uses TRBV30 with TRBJ1-2; 9 bases agree with TRBD1. The germline CDR1 and CDR2 sequences are GTSNPN and SVGIG (reference sequence). The V and J ends lost 3 bases and 8 bases, in that order; junction bases with no gene match: 13. The CDR3 loop spans 15 amino acids. The CDR3 DNA sequence: TGTGCCTGGAGCAAGGGGACAGGGAGATACCGGGGCTACACCTTC. Translating it yields CAWSKGTGRYRGYTF.

The chain has TRBV30 and TRBJ1-1, with D perhaps TRBD1 (5 bases). The V gene lost 1 base and the J gene lost 5 bases, with 11 bases spanning the gap. The CDR3 contains 13 residues. Germline V gene lookup returns CDR1 GTSNPN and CDR2 SVGIG (reference sequence). Here the CDR3 DNA reads TGTGCCTGGAGTGGTGGAGGGGTAACTGAAGCTTTCTTT. Protein: CAWSGGGVTEAFF.

The rearrangement joins TRBV19 to TRBJ1-4; D not certain. V lost 5 bases and J lost 6, with 13 bases in between. This CDR3 comprises 14 residues. Germline V lookup: CDR1 LNHDA, CDR2 SQIVND (reference sequence). The CDR3 loop is CASSHSVVDEKLFF. The CDR3 DNA reads TGTGCCAGTAGTCACAGTGTGGTGGATGAAAAACTGTTTTTT.

The chain links TRBV19 to TRBJ2-5; maybe TRBD2 (7 bases). Germline-derived CDR1 and CDR2 are LNHDA and SQIVND (reference sequence). There are 16 residues in the CDR3. Deletions cut 6 bases from V and 1 base from J, with 18 bases between. The CDR3: CASSRELRGAQETQYF. DNA for the CDR3: TGTGCCAGTAGCCGCGAACTCCGGGGGGCCCAAGAGACCCAGTACTTC.

The chain combines TRBV29-1 with TRBJ1-4, with D uncertain. V shed 4 bases and J shed 3 bases, with 9 bases lying between them. CDR1 is SQVTM, CDR2 ANQGSEA, per germline. The CDR3 runs 13 residues. For the CDR3, the DNA is TGCAGCGTTGTCTGGGAGGCTAATGAAAAACTGTTTTTT. Its protein product is CSVVWEANEKLFF. Supplemented by reference TRBV29-1 and TRBJ1-4, the full variable domain reads SAVISQKPSRDICQRGTSLTIQCQVDSQVTMMFWYRQQPGQSLTLIATANQGSEATYESGFVIDKFPISRPNLTFSTLTVSNMSPEDSSIYLCSVVWEANEKLFFGSGTQLSVL.

The J gene is TRBJ1-1, the V gene TRBV6-6, with D uncertain. Trimming removed 0 bases from V and 6 bases from J, with 11 bases in between. The CDR3 is 14 residues long. The V gene's germline CDR1 is MNHNY and CDR2 SVGAGI (reference sequence). The CDR3 loop reads CASSYSAGIAEAFF. The DNA of the CDR3 is TGTGCCAGCAGTTACTCTGCGGGAATAGCTGAAGCTTTCTTT.

This clone has just a few counts. V is TRBV7-2 and J is TRBJ2-3; possibly TRBD2 for D (6 bases). The CDR3 extends over 14 amino acids. Trimming stripped 5 bases from V and 2 bases from J, with 11 bases between. The germline gives CDR1 SGHTA, CDR2 FQGNSA. The CDR3 sequence is CASSQGLNTDTQYF. The DNA of the CDR3 is TGTGCCAGCAGCCAGGGACTGAACACAGATACGCAGTATTTT.

The chain recombines TRBV5-1 with TRBJ2-4, with 8 bases aligning to TRBD1. V shed 4 bases, J shed 3 bases, and the junction held 6 bases outside the gene matches. CDR1 SGHRS and CDR2 YFSETQ come from the germline V gene. The CDR3 length is 15 residues. The CDR3 sequence: CASSPSGQGKNIQYF. CDR3 sequence (DNA): TGCGCCAGCAGCCCGTCCGGACAGGGCAAAAACATTCAGTACTTC.

The gene calls are TRBV18 and TRBJ2-7; the D gene could be TRBD1 or TRBD2 (5 bases each). V was cut by 3 bases and J by 4 bases, with 10 bases left in between. The germline V gene has CDR1 KGHSH and CDR2 LQKENI. This CDR3 is built from 13 residues. CDR3 residues: CASSPGPMYEQYF. The CDR3 region has the DNA TGTGCCAGCTCACCGGGACCCATGTACGAGCAGTACTTC.

This clone was seen a handful of times. J is TRBJ2-1 and V is TRBV11-2; no definite D call. This CDR3 region has 15 residues. Between the trimmed V and J ends, which lost 1 base and 0 bases, there was a span of 7 bases. CDR1 and CDR2 (germline): SGHAT, FQNNGV. The CDR3 DNA sequence: TGTGCCAGCAGCTTAGTCCCTAACTCCTACAATGAGCAGTTCTTC. Translated, it gives CASSLVPNSYNEQFF.

V gene TRBV30 combines with J gene TRBJ2-1; possibly TRBD2 for D (7 bases). The CDR3 has 14 amino acids. Germline-derived CDR1 and CDR2 are GTSNPN and SVGIG (reference sequence). With 5 bases removed from V and 4 bases from J, the gap between germline ends came to 15 bases. The CDR3 is CAWQRGRGYNEQFF. CDR3 DNA: TGTGCCTGGCAGCGGGGCAGGGGATACAATGAGCAGTTCTTC.

The genes are TRBV7-2 and TRBJ2-5, with D possibly TRBD2 on 6 matching bases. CDR3 length: 16 amino acids. The V and J ends lost 5 bases and 2 bases respectively, with 18 bases between them. The germline CDR1 and CDR2 sequences are SGHTA and FQGNSA. The chain's CDR3 is CASSPQPGDLQETQYF. Here the CDR3 DNA reads TGTGCCAGCAGCCCTCAACCCGGGGACTTACAAGAGACCCAGTACTTC.